The next 10 T cell receptor delta chains were all read from a single sample in a study of γδ T cells in repeated Plasmodium falciparum infection. TCRdb re-processed the multiplex PCR reads using CATT. The data hold around 89,000 delta-chain clones, with 1.4% observed a single time. Gammadelta T cells were flow-sorted from PBMC into Vgamma9/Vdelta2+ and Vdelta2-negative populations for bulk analysis. The sequenced sample was gamma-delta T cells from blood. Receptors originate from a pool of human donors (malaria-infected and uninfected, not separated).

This clone was seen once. A read error may produce the germline difference seen at one junction end. This chain connects TRDV1 to TRDJ1; D might be TRDD3 (6 bases). Since TCRdb gives no J gene, matching the DNA to germline was used here to assign it. The V gene's germline CDR1 is TSWWSYY and CDR2 QGS. This CDR3 contains 15 residues. The CDR3 DNA sequence: TGCTCTGGGGAAATCCGTCAGGGGTACATCGATAAACTCATCTTT. Its translation is CSGEIRQGYIDKLIF.

The sample holds many counts of this clone. TCRdb's protein, taken from a much larger clone, differs from this DNA's translation at residue 12, likely owing to a read error; the protein displayed comes from the DNA. This sequence joins TRDV2 and TRDJ3; 10 bases agree with TRDD3. The J gene, absent from TCRdb, was called here by matching the DNA to germline. CDR1 and CDR2 from the germline V gene are GEAIGNYY and EKD. CDR3 length: 17 amino acids. Written as DNA, the CDR3 is TGTGCCTGTGACACTGGGGGATACTCCTGGGACGCCCGACAGATGTTTTTC. Encoded protein: CACDTGGYSWDARQMFF.

About this clone: A far larger clone is off by one base, so a read error is likely. Additional DNA sequences in this sample encode the identical CDR3. This sequence joins TRDV1 and TRDJ1; TRDD3 matches 10 bases. The J gene, not given by TCRdb, was assigned here from a germline match of the nucleotide sequence. In germline, CDR1 is TSWWSYY, CDR2 QGS. The CDR3 runs to 19 residues. The CDR3 protein is CALVELRSPLLGDPHKLIF. Written as DNA, the CDR3 is TGTGCCCTTGTGGAACTCAGGTCTCCCTTACTGGGGGATCCCCATAAACTCATCTTT.

Notes on this clone: This likely traces to a read error, being one base from a far larger clone. The sample holds other DNA sequences that translate to the same CDR3. This rearrangement joins TRDV1 to TRDJ1, with 7 bases matching TRDD3. TCRdb leaves out the J gene; it was filled in here by matching the DNA to germline. The length of the CDR3 is 23 residues. J gave up 0 bases and V 1 base, and 26 bases lay outside the gene matches. The V gene's germline CDR1 is TSWWSYY and CDR2 QGS. CDR3 residues: CALGEPTFWTQGDFQLYTDKLIF. CDR3 sequence (DNA): TGTGCTCTTGGGGAACCCACGTTCTGGACCCAGGGGGATTTCCAACTCTACACCGATAAACTCATCTTT.

This clone was detected only a few times. The TCRdb protein comes from a much larger clone and disagrees with this DNA's translation at residue 11, likely due to a read error; the protein given here is derived from the DNA. This chain links TRDV2 with TRDJ3, with D maybe TRDD3 (5 bases). Here the J gene was assigned by germline matching of the DNA, as TCRdb has none. CDR1 is GEAIGNYY and CDR2 is EKD in the germline V gene. The CDR3 contains 16 residues. The CDR3 reads CACDTELSWDARQMFF. The CDR3, as DNA: TGTGCCTGTGACACCGAACTCTCCTGGGACGCCCGACAGATGTTTTTC.

This clone occurred a few times. TCRdb attributes to this sequence the protein of a much larger clone, which differs from the DNA translation at residue 7; a read error is likely, and the protein displayed is translated from the DNA. This chain links TRDV2 with TRDJ1; 9 bases line up with TRDD3. The J gene is absent in TCRdb and was assigned here via DNA matching to germline. CDR1 and CDR2 from the germline V gene are GEAIGNYY and EKD. The CDR3 sequence is 17 residues long. Germline trimming cut 3 bases from V and 2 bases from J; bases unmatched to any gene: 12. CDR3 nucleotides: TGTGCCTGTGACGCACTTGCTGGGGGATCTGCGACCGATAAACTCATCTTT. This sequence encodes CACDALAGGSATDKLIF.

This clone was detected a few times. The protein recorded in TCRdb matches a much larger clone and deviates from this DNA's translation at residue 15, suggesting a read error; the protein here is obtained by translating the DNA. A V gene of TRDV1 was called, but no J gene was assigned; the DNA was not compared with TRDD2, the D call given in the table. The CDR3 is made up of 16 amino acids. The germline CDR1 and CDR2 sequences are TSWWSYY and QGS. This chain's CDR3 is CALGGFLPTAKKKLTF. DNA of the CDR3: TGTGCTCTTGGGGGTTTCCTTCCTACGGCCAAGAAGAAACTCACCTTT.

For this clone: A far bigger clonotype differs at one base, so this is likely a read error. Other DNA sequences in this specimen translate into the identical CDR3. V usage is TRDV1 and J usage is TRDJ1; TRDD3 matches at 8 bases. Here the J gene was assigned by germline matching of the DNA, as TCRdb has none. Germline loops: CDR1 TSWWSYY, CDR2 QGS. The CDR3 covers 26 residues. Trimming took 0 bases from V and 0 from J; bases not matched to a gene: 33. The CDR3 loop is CALGELGVKGFSTGGFSHLYTDKLIF. The CDR3 nucleotides are TGTGCTCTTGGGGAACTAGGAGTCAAAGGCTTTTCGACTGGGGGGTTCTCACACCTGTACACCGATAAACTCATCTTT.

This clone was seen at least ten times. TCRdb assigns this DNA the protein of a much larger clone, which departs from its translation at residue 4; this likely reflects a read error, and the protein shown comes from translating the DNA. The chain links TRDV2 to TRDJ1; D not certain. The J gene, missing from TCRdb, was assigned here through DNA to germline matching. Germline lookup yields CDR1 GEAIGNYY and CDR2 EKD. The CDR3 has 14 residues. CDR3 protein: CACGTPFVVGVLIF. The CDR3 DNA is TGTGCCTGTGGCACCCCTTTTGTAGTTGGCGTACTCATCTTT.

The chain employs TRDV1 and TRDJ1, with TRDD3 matching 8 bases. TCRdb lists no J gene, so it was determined here by aligning the DNA to germline. CDR1 and CDR2 from the germline V gene are TSWWSYY and QGS. The CDR3 is 18 residues long. Trimming cost V 0 bases and J 0 bases; bases outside gene matches: 9. Here the CDR3 DNA reads TGTGCTCTTGGGGAACTTGGGCGTACTGGGGGGTACACCGATAAACTCATCTTT. This translates into CALGELGRTGGYTDKLIF.